Listed below are T cell receptor beta chains from one sample, sequenced in a study of T cells after yellow fever vaccination. A single record per CDR3 protein comes from TCRdb applying MiXCR to the 5' RACE reads. The sample consists of 450,000 to 550,000 distinct CDR3 sequences, roughly a fifth of them appearing once. Material: PBMCs, obtained roughly 20 days after the first yellow fever vaccination. These receptors were obtained from a man aged 18 to 29 who received the YFV17D yellow fever vaccine. CDR3s include the opening cysteine and the closing phenylalanine or tryptophan. D genes are given only for firm matches. A row's size may be missing; if present it is once, few, many or a size class.

D gene	clone size	V gene	J gene	CDR3 DNA	CDR3 protein
.	few	TRBV5-5	TRBJ2-2	TGTGCCAGCAGTACTTCTATACAGGGAGAGGACACCGGGGAGCTGTTTTTT	CASSTSIQGEDTGELFF
TRBD1	.	TRBV20-1	TRBJ2-5	TGCAGTGCTAGAGGTTACACGACAGGGTGGGAGACCCAGTACTTC	CSARGYTTGWETQYF
TRBD1	few	TRBV4-1	TRBJ1-1	TGCGCCAGCAGCCATCGACAGGGGGCGAGCACTGAAGCTTTCTTT	CASSHRQGASTEAFF
.	few	TRBV15	TRBJ2-1	TGTGCCACCAGCAGAGTCGCAGGGGCCAACAATGAGCAGTTCTTC	CATSRVAGANNEQFF
.	many	TRBV24-1	TRBJ2-7	TGTGCCACCAGTGCCTCGACAGTGTTCGACGAGCAGTACTTC	CATSASTVFDEQYF
.	few	TRBV12-3/TRBV12-4	TRBJ2-3	TGTGCCAGCAGTACCGCTCTACACGGAACAGATACGCAGTATTTT	CASSTALHGTDTQYF
.	.	TRBV5-1	TRBJ1-1	TGCGCCAGCAGCTTGATTACGGGACCCCAGGACACTGAAGCTTTCTTT	CASSLITGPQDTEAFF
TRBD2	few	TRBV4-3	TRBJ2-4	TGCGCCAGCAGCCGGGAGCGGGGGAGGGACATTCAGTACTTC	CASSRERGRDIQYF
TRBD2	.	TRBV20-1	TRBJ2-3	TGCAGTGCTAGAGTATCCGGGGGGGGTGGGGCTAGCACAGATACGCAGTATTTT	CSARVSGGGGASTDTQYF
TRBD1	few	TRBV5-1	TRBJ2-1	TGCGCCAGCAGCTTGGAAGACAGGGTCCCCGTGTTC	CASSLEDRVPVF
.	few	TRBV4-1	TRBJ2-6	TGCGCCAGCAGCCAAGAGTTAAGGGCCGAGGGGCCTGGGGCCAACGTCCTGACTTTC	CASSQELRAEGPGANVLTF
.	few	TRBV9	TRBJ1-1	TGTGCCAGCAGCCTATCCGGGCGTCTAGAGGAAGCTTTCTTT	CASSLSGRLEEAFF
TRBD1	.	TRBV27	TRBJ2-2	TGTGCCAGCAGGGGACAGATAAAGACCGGGGAGCTGTTTTTT	CASRGQIKTGELFF
.	.	TRBV5-4	TRBJ1-4	TGTGCCAGCAGCTTGGTAGGGGCGGAAGAAAAACTGTTTTTT	CASSLVGAEEKLFF
TRBD2	.	TRBV9	TRBJ2-2	TGTGCCAGCAGCGGGAACCCGGGACTACCGACCGGGGAGCTGTTTTTT	CASSGNPGLPTGELFF
.	.	TRBV3-1	TRBJ2-7	TGTGCCAGCTCAGCTCGGGGAGGCTACGAGCAGTACTTC	CASSARGGYEQYF
.	.	TRBV19	TRBJ2-7	TGTGCCACCAACTCACACCACCTAGGATCCTACGAGCAGTACTTC	CATNSHHLGSYEQYF
.	.	TRBV24-1	TRBJ2-5	TGTGCCACCAGTGACAGGGACTTTCGGGAGACCCAGTACTTC	CATSDRDFRETQYF
TRBD2	.	TRBV7-3	TRBJ2-1	TGTGCCAGCAGCTCATTAGCGGGGGGGCTTGCTGAGCAGTTCTTC	CASSSLAGGLAEQFF
.	.	TRBV20-1	TRBJ2-3	TGCAGTGCCTCTACCGGGACTAGCACAGATACGCAGTATTTT	CSASTGTSTDTQYF
TRBD1	many	TRBV5-1	TRBJ2-7	TGCGCCAGTTTCCTCGACAGGGATGACTACGAGCAGTACTTC	CASFLDRDDYEQYF
TRBD1	.	TRBV20-1	TRBJ1-5	TGCAGTGCTAGAGATAAGGACAGGGGCCTTTTGGAGCCCCAGCATTTT	CSARDKDRGLLEPQHF
TRBD1	many	TRBV20-1	TRBJ2-1	TGCAGTGCTAGAGAAGACTTGACAGGGACCTACAATGAGCAGTTCTTC	CSAREDLTGTYNEQFF